The rows below give T cell receptor beta chains drawn from one sample of a study of shared clonotypes between healthy human individuals. Using immunoSEQ multiplex PCR, the repertoire was profiled, and TCRdb retains in-frame clones only, with some absent. The sample contains 1.4 million to 1.5 million clones, roughly 95% of which appear only once. Material: naive CD4+ T cells sorted from blood. These receptors originate from a man aged 30 to 45 in good health. CDR3s include the opening cysteine and the closing phenylalanine or tryptophan. A D gene is named only where the DNA matches it firmly. Expanded clones get a size class; other rows say once, few or many, or leave the size out.

CDR3aa	CDR3nt	d_gene	v_gene	j_gene	abundance
CASSLGNSATNEKLFF	TGTGCCAGCAGCTTAGGGAACTCTGCAACTAATGAAAAACTGTTTTTT	NA	TRBV7-9	TRBJ1-4	NA
CASSPGGELFF	TGTGCCAGCAGCCCCGGCGGGGAGCTGTTTTTT	NA	TRBV14	TRBJ2-2	NA
CASSQTSGRGGYEQYF	TGTGCCAGCAGTCAGACCAGCGGGAGAGGGGGGTACGAGCAGTACTTC	TRBD2	TRBV2	TRBJ2-7	NA
CASSLFDGYYEQYF	TGTGCCAGCAGCTTGTTCGACGGCTACTACGAGCAGTACTTC	NA	TRBV5-1	TRBJ2-7	once
CASSPGGRLYNEQFF	TGTGCCAGCTCACCAGGGGGTCGCCTCTACAATGAGCAGTTCTTC	NA	TRBV18	TRBJ2-1	NA
CASSAGTSGENEQFF	TGCGCCAGCAGCGCTGGGACTAGCGGGGAAAATGAGCAGTTCTTC	TRBD2	TRBV5-1	TRBJ2-1	NA
CASSSSYRVSNQPQHF	TGTGCCAGCAGTTCCTCTTACAGGGTTAGCAATCAGCCCCAGCATTTT	NA	TRBV6-5	TRBJ1-5	NA
CAISGTGTSGRGSSDTQYF	TGTGCCATCAGTGGAACCGGGACTAGCGGGAGAGGGTCCTCAGATACGCAGTATTTT	TRBD2	TRBV10-3	TRBJ2-3	NA
CASSEDSVIYEQYF	TGTGCCAGCAGCGAGGACAGCGTTATCTACGAGCAGTACTTC	NA	TRBV11-2	TRBJ2-7	once
CASSLDGYEQYF	TGTGCCAGCAGCTTGGACGGTTACGAGCAGTACTTC	NA	TRBV5-5	TRBJ2-7	NA
CASSPQNWEAYEQYF	TGTGCCAGCAGTCCCCAAAACTGGGAGGCTTACGAGCAGTACTTC	NA	TRBV6-5	TRBJ2-7	NA
CASSVNGPSYEQYF	TGCGCCAGCAGCGTGAACGGACCCTCCTACGAGCAGTACTTC	NA	TRBV5-1	TRBJ2-7	once
CASRSTDRGEAGELFF	TGTGCCAGTAGATCTACTGACAGGGGGGAGGCCGGGGAGCTGTTTTTT	TRBD1	TRBV19	TRBJ2-2	NA
CAISIRTSGKSYEQYF	TGTGCCATCAGTATTCGGACTAGCGGCAAGTCCTACGAGCAGTACTTC	TRBD2	TRBV10-3	TRBJ2-7	NA
CASSMVAGVETQYF	TGTGCCAGTAGTATGGTGGCGGGCGTGGAGACCCAGTACTTC	NA	TRBV19	TRBJ2-5	NA
CASSPPRTGTYEQYF	TGTGCCAGCAGCCCCCCCCGGACAGGGACCTACGAGCAGTACTTC	TRBD1	TRBV6-6	TRBJ2-7	once
CASSFTGPEQYF	TGTGCCAGCAGCTTTACAGGTCCCGAGCAGTACTTC	NA	TRBV7-9	TRBJ2-7	NA
CASRGVGLQETQYF	TGTGCCAGCAGGGGGGTTGGGCTTCAAGAGACCCAGTACTTC	NA	TRBV6-1	TRBJ2-5	NA
CSDMAGYTF	TGCAGTGATATGGCTGGCTACACCTTC	NA	TRBV20-1	TRBJ1-2	NA
CASSQRLAGLYEQYF	TGCGCCAGCAGCCAGCGGCTAGCGGGGCTCTACGAGCAGTACTTC	TRBD2	TRBV4-1	TRBJ2-7	NA
CASSSRGNTEAFF	TGTGCCAGCAGCTCCCGGGGGAACACTGAAGCTTTCTTT	NA	TRBV11-3	TRBJ1-1	NA
CASSPTGGAKNIQYF	TGCGCCAGCAGCCCAACCGGCGGGGCTAAAAACATTCAGTACTTC	NA	TRBV5-1	TRBJ2-4	NA
CASSYSRETQYF	TGTGCCAGCAGTTACTCCCGAGAGACCCAGTACTTC	NA	TRBV28	TRBJ2-5	NA
CASSLRGGISYEQYF	TGTGCTAGCAGCCTCCGGGGAGGGATCTCCTACGAGCAGTACTTC	TRBD2	TRBV7-7	TRBJ2-7	NA
CASSLERTDTQYF	TGTGCCAGCAGTCTCGAACGCACAGATACGCAGTATTTT	NA	TRBV5-6	TRBJ2-3	NA
CASRHGQASSYNEQFF	TGTGCCAGCAGGCATGGACAGGCAAGCTCCTACAATGAGCAGTTCTTC	TRBD1	TRBV5-6	TRBJ2-1	NA
CASSLNYDNEQFF	TGCGCCAGCAGCCTAAACTATGACAATGAGCAGTTCTTC	NA	TRBV5-1	TRBJ2-1	once
CASSREVRVSSYNEQFF	TGCGCCAGCAGCCGGGAGGTTCGTGTCAGCTCCTACAATGAGCAGTTCTTC	TRBD2	TRBV5-1	TRBJ2-1	NA
CASSLEGGRTFF	TGTGCCAGCAGCCTAGAGGGGGGTCGGACTTTCTTC	NA	TRBV11-2	TRBJ2-4	once
CASITRDGYNEQFF	TGTGCCAGCATCACCAGGGACGGATACAATGAGCAGTTCTTC	NA	TRBV7-8	TRBJ2-1	NA
CASSGGRGADTQYF	TGTGCCAGCAGTGGCGGCCGGGGAGCAGATACGCAGTATTTT	NA	TRBV2	TRBJ2-3	once
CASRTGVSYNEQFF	TGTGCCAGCAGGACAGGGGTATCCTACAATGAGCAGTTCTTC	TRBD1	TRBV5-8	TRBJ2-1	once
CASSSFLMRIEQPQHF	TGTGCCAGCAGTTCGTTCCTTATGCGGATCGAACAGCCCCAGCATTTT	NA	TRBV28	TRBJ1-5	NA
CASSLTYRDSYGYTF	TGTGCCAGCTCACTCACCTACCGGGACAGTTATGGCTACACCTTC	TRBD1	TRBV18	TRBJ1-2	NA
CASSLALGRAYEQYF	TGTGCCAGCAGCTTAGCGCTGGGCAGGGCCTACGAGCAGTACTTC	NA	TRBV7-2	TRBJ2-7	NA
CASIDSMEKLFF	TGTGCCAGCATCGATTCGATGGAAAAACTGTTTTTT	NA	TRBV6-6	TRBJ1-4	few
CASFLTLGDTQYF	TGTGCCAGCTTTCTTACTTTAGGAGATACGCAGTATTTT	NA	TRBV28	TRBJ2-3	NA
CSVADRVGGYTF	TGCAGCGTGGCTGACAGGGTGGGTGGCTACACCTTC	TRBD1	TRBV29-1	TRBJ1-2	NA
CASSELKTYDSNQPQHF	TGTGCCAGCAGCGAACTCAAGACATACGATAGCAATCAGCCCCAGCATTTT	NA	TRBV27	TRBJ1-5	NA
CASSVEQGGTDEQYF	TGTGCCAGCAGTGTAGAACAGGGAGGTACCGACGAGCAGTACTTC	NA	TRBV2	TRBJ2-7	NA
CATSRDQGAAYEQYF	TGTGCCACCAGCAGAGATCAGGGGGCCGCCTACGAGCAGTACTTC	TRBD1	TRBV15	TRBJ2-7	NA
CASSAGQGSGYGYTF	TGTGCCAGCAGCGCGGGACAGGGAAGCGGATATGGCTACACCTTC	TRBD1	TRBV6-4	TRBJ1-2	NA
CASSLALTSGSYNEQFF	TGTGCCAGCAGCTTAGCATTAACTAGCGGATCCTACAATGAGCAGTTCTTC	TRBD2	TRBV7-6	TRBJ2-1	NA
CASSFTKSPDTQYF	TGCGCCAGCAGCTTTACGAAGAGTCCAGATACGCAGTATTTT	NA	TRBV5-1	TRBJ2-3	NA
CASRLDQREAGELFF	TGTGCCAGCAGACTCGACCAGCGGGAGGCCGGGGAGCTGTTTTTT	TRBD2	TRBV28	TRBJ2-2	once